This record concerns one T cell receptor (beta chain) sequence. This entry belongs to a study of blood T cell repertoires in COVID-19. Study-level background: T cells, B-cell-depleted T cells, or PBMCs supplied cDNA or gDNA.

This CDR3 has 13 amino acids. The J segment lost 4 bases and the V segment lost 9 bases, leaving 9 bases of the junction unmatched. Per germline, CDR1 MGHDK and CDR2 SYGVNS. The data were produced by immunoSEQ multiplex PCR, yet TCRdb's version contains in-frame clones alone and is incomplete. The table lists about 280,000 clones, 85% of them singletons, with approximately 5% in the top ten. This sequence was found in a man aged 50-59 years with active or convalescent COVID-19. The sequencing input was peripheral blood. The rearrangement links TRBV25-1 to TRBJ2-7; 7 nucleotides align to TRBD1. The CDR3 reads CASRGGARYEQYF. CDR3 in DNA: TGTGCCAGTCGAGGGGGCGCGAGGTACGAGCAGTACTTC.